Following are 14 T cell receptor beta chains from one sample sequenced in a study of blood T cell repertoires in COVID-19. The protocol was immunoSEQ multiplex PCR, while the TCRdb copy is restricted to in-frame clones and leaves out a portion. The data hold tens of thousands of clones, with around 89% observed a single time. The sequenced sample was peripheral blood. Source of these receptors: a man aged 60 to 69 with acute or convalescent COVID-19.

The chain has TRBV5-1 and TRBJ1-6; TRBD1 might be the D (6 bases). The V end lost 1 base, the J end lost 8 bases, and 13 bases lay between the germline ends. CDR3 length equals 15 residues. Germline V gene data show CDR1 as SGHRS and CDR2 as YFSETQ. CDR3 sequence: CASSLSAGDDSPLHF. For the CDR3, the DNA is TGCGCCAGCAGCTTGTCAGCAGGGGATGATTCACCCCTCCACTTT.

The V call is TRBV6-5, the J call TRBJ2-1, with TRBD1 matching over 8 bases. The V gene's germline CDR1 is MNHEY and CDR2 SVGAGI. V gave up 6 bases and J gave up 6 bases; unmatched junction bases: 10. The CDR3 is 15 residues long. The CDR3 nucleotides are TGTGCCAGCAGAAGCGGACAGGGAAATGGCAATGAGCAGTTCTTC. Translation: CASRSGQGNGNEQFF.

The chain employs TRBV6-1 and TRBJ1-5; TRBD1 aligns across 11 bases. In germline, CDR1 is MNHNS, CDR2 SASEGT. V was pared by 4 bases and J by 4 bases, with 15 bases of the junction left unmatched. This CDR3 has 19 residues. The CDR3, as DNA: TGTGCCAGCAGTGCCCGGGGGGGGACAGGGGGGATCTTTAATCAGCCCCAGCATTTT. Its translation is CASSARGGTGGIFNQPQHF.

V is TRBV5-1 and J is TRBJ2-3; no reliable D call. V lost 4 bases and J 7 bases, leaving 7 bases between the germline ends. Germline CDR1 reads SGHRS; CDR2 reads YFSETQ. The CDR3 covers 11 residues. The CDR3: CASSLRNTQYF. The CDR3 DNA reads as TGCGCCAGCAGCCTGAGAAATACGCAGTATTTT.

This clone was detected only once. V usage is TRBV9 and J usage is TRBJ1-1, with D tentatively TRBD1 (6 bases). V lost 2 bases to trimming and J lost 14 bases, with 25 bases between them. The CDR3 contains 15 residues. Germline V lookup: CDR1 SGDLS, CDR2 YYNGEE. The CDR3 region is CASSVDPRAGATQFF. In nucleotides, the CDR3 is TGTGCCAGCAGCGTTGACCCCCGAGCGGGGGCCACTCAGTTCTTT.

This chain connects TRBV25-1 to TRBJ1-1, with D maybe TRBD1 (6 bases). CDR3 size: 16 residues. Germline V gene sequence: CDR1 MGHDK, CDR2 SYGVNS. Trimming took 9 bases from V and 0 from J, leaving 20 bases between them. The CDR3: CASASRTALLNTEAFF. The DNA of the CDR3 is TGTGCCAGTGCTAGTCGGACAGCACTACTGAACACTGAAGCTTTCTTT.

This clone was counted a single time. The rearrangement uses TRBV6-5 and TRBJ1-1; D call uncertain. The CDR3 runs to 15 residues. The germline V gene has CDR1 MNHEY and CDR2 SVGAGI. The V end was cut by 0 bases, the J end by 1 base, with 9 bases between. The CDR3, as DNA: TGTGCCAGCAGTTACTCTGACACCAGGAACACTGAAGCTTTCTTT. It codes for CASSYSDTRNTEAFF.

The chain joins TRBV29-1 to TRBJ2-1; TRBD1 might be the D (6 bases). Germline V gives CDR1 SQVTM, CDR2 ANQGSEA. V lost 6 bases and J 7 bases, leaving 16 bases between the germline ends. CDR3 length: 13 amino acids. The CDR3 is CSVADRSRNEQFF. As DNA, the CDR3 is TGCAGCGTCGCCGACAGGAGTAGGAATGAGCAGTTCTTC.

CDR3 sequence reads: CATSAQGGVGEQYF. Here the CDR3 DNA reads TGTGCCACCAGCGCACAGGGGGGGGTAGGCGAGCAGTACTTC. This chain links TRBV24-1 with TRBJ2-7; tentatively, D is TRBD1 (8 bases). The CDR3 contains 14 residues. V was trimmed by 7 bases and J by 6 bases, leaving 18 bases between them. In germline, CDR1 is KGHDR, CDR2 SFDVKD.

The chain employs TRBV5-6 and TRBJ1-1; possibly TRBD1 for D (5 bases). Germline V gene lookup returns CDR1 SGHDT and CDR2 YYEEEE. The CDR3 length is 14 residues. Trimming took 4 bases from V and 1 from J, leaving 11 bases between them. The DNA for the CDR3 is TGTGCCAGCAGCCTTTGGGGGGGGAACACTGAAGCTTTCTTT. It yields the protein CASSLWGGNTEAFF.

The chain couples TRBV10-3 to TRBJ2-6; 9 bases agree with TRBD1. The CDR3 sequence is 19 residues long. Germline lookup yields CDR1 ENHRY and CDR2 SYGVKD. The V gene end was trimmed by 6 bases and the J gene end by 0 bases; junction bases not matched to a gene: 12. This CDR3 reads CAISRSGTGLSSGANVLTF. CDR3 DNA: TGTGCCATCAGCAGGTCCGGGACAGGGCTTTCCTCTGGGGCCAACGTCCTGACTTTC.

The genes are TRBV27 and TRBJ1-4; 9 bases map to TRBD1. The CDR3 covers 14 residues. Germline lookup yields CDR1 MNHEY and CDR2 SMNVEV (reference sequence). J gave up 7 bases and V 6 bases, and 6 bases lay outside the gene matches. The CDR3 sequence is CASRLQGAGEKLFF. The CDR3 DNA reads TGTGCCAGCAGATTACAGGGGGCAGGTGAAAAACTGTTTTTT. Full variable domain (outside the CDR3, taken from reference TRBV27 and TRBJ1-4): EAQVTQNPRYLITVTGKKLTVTCSQNMNHEYMSWYRQDPGLGLRQIYYSMNVEVTDKGDVPEGYKVSRKEKRNFPLILESPSPNQTSLYFCASRLQGAGEKLFFGSGTQLSVL.

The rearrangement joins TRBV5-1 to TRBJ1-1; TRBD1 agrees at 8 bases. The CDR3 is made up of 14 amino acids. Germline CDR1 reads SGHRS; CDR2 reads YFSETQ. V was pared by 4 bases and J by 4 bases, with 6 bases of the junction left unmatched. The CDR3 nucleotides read TGCGCCAGCAGCCCGCAGACAGGGGCCACTGAAGCTTTCTTT. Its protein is CASSPQTGATEAFF.

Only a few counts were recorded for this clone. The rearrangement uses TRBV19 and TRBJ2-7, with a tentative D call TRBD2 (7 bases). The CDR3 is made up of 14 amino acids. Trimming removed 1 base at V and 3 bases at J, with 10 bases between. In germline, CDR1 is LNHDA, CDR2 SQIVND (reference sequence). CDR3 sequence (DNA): TGTGCCAGTAGTATAGGCGGGGGCCACTACGAGCAGTACTTC. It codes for CASSIGGGHYEQYF. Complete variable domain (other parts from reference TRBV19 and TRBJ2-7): DGGITQSPKYLFRKEGQNVTLSCEQNLNHDAMYWYRQDPGQGLRLIYYSQIVNDFQKGDIAEGYSVSREKKESFPLTVTSAQKNPTAFYLCASSIGGGHYEQYFGPGTRLTVT.